These 11 T cell receptor beta chains were sequenced from one sample in a study of cytotoxic CD8 clonotypes in ibrutinib-treated CLL. Clones were sequenced by immunoSEQ multiplex PCR, and TCRdb holds only the in-frame ones, with some missing. The top ten clones hold under 45% of a sample with approximately 100,000 clones, roughly 57% of them seen once. The input for sequencing was PBMCs, taken after 24 months of ibrutinib treatment. The source is a human donor with chronic lymphocytic leukemia.

There are a few counts of this clone. V is TRBV9 and J is TRBJ2-1, with D possibly being TRBD1 (6 bases). V dropped 4 bases and J dropped 2 bases, with 10 bases sitting between them. Germline CDR1 is SGDLS and CDR2 is YYNGEE. The CDR3 totals 14 residues. The CDR3 DNA sequence: TGTGCCAGCAGCATCAACAGGGCCTACAATGAGCAGTTCTTC. Its translation is CASSINRAYNEQFF.

The count of this clone is one. The V and J genes are TRBV28 and TRBJ1-3; a possible D gene is TRBD1 (5 bases). The V end was cut by 6 bases, the J end by 2 bases, with 11 bases between. The CDR3 has 14 amino acids. Germline assignment: CDR1 MDHEN and CDR2 SYDVKM. CDR3 DNA: TGTGCCAGCAGACTTGGGGGGGCTGGAAACACCATATATTTT. Its translation: CASRLGGAGNTIYF.

The gene calls are TRBV4-1 and TRBJ1-3; D remains ambiguous. Germline values: CDR1 MGHRA, CDR2 YSYEKL. V lost 0 bases and J 5 bases, leaving 5 bases between the germline ends. The CDR3 has 13 residues. CDR3 residues: CASSQDNRNTIYF. CDR3 in DNA: TGCGCCAGCAGCCAAGATAACCGAAACACCATATATTTT.

Worth noting for this clone: Relative to the germline gene, one junction end is altered; a read error may explain this. The chain carries TRBV6-5 and TRBJ2-7; 10 bases agree with TRBD1. The CDR3 covers 16 residues. Looked up from germline, CDR1 is MNHEY and CDR2 is SVGAGI. Here the CDR3 reads CASSYFRQGAIGEQYF. The CDR3 region has the DNA TGTGCCAGCAGCTACTTCAGACAGGGGGCTATAGGAGAGCAGTACTTC.

This clone was counted a few times. The chain employs TRBV11-3 and TRBJ2-3; TRBD2 might be the D (6 bases). V shed 5 bases and J shed 0 bases, with 6 bases lying between them. CDR1 is SGHNT and CDR2 is YENEEA in the germline V gene. The CDR3 runs to 13 residues. The CDR3 sequence is CASSAGSTDTQYF. CDR3 sequence (DNA): TGTGCCAGCAGCGCGGGGAGCACAGATACGCAGTATTTT.

This sequence joins TRBV29-1 and TRBJ1-3, with D hard to call. This CDR3 has 13 residues. Germline V gene sequence: CDR1 SQVTM, CDR2 ANQGSEA. Trimming removed 1 base from V and 0 bases from J, with 4 bases in between. The CDR3 is CSVEADSGNTIYF. DNA of the CDR3: TGCAGCGTTGAAGCTGACTCTGGAAACACCATATATTTT.

The chain uses TRBV27 and TRBJ2-2; D not certain. The V gene's germline CDR1 is MNHEY and CDR2 SMNVEV (reference sequence). This CDR3 region has 14 residues. Trimming pared 10 bases from V and 5 bases from J, leaving 17 bases between. The CDR3 spells CATSPGSGTGELFF. The DNA for the CDR3 is TGTGCCACCTCTCCCGGATCCGGGACCGGGGAGCTGTTTTTT.

This chain links TRBV6-4 with TRBJ2-7; D is undetermined. The V gene's germline CDR1 is MRHNA and CDR2 SNTAGT. This CDR3 has 9 amino acids. Between the trimmed V and J ends, which lost 9 bases and 3 bases, there was a span of 3 bases. This CDR3 is CARSYEQYF. The DNA for the CDR3 is TGTGCCAGGAGCTACGAGCAGTACTTC.

A note on this clone: The junction departs from germline at one end; a sequencing error may be responsible. This chain links TRBV6-1 with TRBJ2-5; no reliable D call. The CDR3 spans 12 residues. In germline, CDR1 is MNHNS, CDR2 SASEGT. The CDR3 bases are TGTGCCAGCAGTCTTAACACCCAGAGAAAGGACTTC. Its protein is CASSLNTQRKDF.

The chain couples TRBV2 to TRBJ1-5, with TRBD1 matching 8 bases. The germline gives CDR1 SNHLY, CDR2 FYNNEI. The CDR3 runs to 14 residues. The ends lost 4 bases at V and 7 bases at J; junction bases unmatched: 6. This chain's CDR3 is CASSGTGFRQPQHF. CDR3 nucleotides: TGTGCCAGCAGTGGGACAGGGTTTAGGCAGCCCCAGCATTTT.

The rearrangement joins TRBV7-2 to TRBJ2-3; 8 nucleotides match TRBD2. This CDR3 has 16 amino acids. With V trimmed by 6 bases and J by 4 bases, 12 bases remained unmatched. Germline assignment: CDR1 SGHTA and CDR2 FQGNSA. CDR3 in amino acids: CASRGARLAGSDTQYF. The CDR3, as DNA: TGTGCCAGCAGGGGAGCCCGGCTAGCGGGTTCAGATACGCAGTATTTT.